Below are 10 T cell receptor beta chains sequenced from a single sample in a study of cytomegalovirus exposure and HLA in healthy donors. 13 Jbeta primers and 60 Vbeta primers were used for the PCR. TCRdb's table, derived via immunoSEQ multiplex PCR, lists solely in-frame clones and lacks some. Among more than 90,000 clones listed, about 70% were seen once. Sequenced input: PBMCs. The receptors derive from a man under 40 in good health and CMV-seropositive.

This clone was observed once. V usage is TRBV7-6 and J usage is TRBJ1-5; no clear D gene. The V and J ends lost 5 bases and 0 bases respectively, with 5 bases between them. Germline V gene lookup returns CDR1 SGHVS and CDR2 FNYEAQ. The CDR3 totals 13 residues. In nucleotides, the CDR3 is TGTGCCAGCAGCGCGTCTAGCAATCAGCCCCAGCATTTT. Residues: CASSASSNQPQHF.

V usage is TRBV5-1 and J usage is TRBJ2-5; 7 nucleotides align to TRBD2. The J call could be wrong; TRBJ2-7 is a better fit for the DNA end. CDR3 size: 11 residues. In germline, CDR1 is SGHRS, CDR2 YFSETQ. This CDR3 is CASSGGDEQYF. Here the CDR3 DNA reads TGCGCCAGCAGTGGGGGGGACGAGCAGTACTTC.

This chain joins TRBV7-9 and TRBJ1-2; TRBD1 aligns across 9 bases. V gave up 5 bases and J gave up 6 bases; unmatched junction bases: 7. This CDR3 is 14 amino acids long. Per germline, CDR1 SEHNR and CDR2 FQNEAQ (reference sequence). CDR3 in DNA: TGTGCCAGCAGCAGGGACAGGGTCTTGGATGGCTACACCTTC. Translating it yields CASSRDRVLDGYTF.

The chain links TRBV9 to TRBJ2-3, with 9 bases that match TRBD2. Germline V lookup: CDR1 SGDLS, CDR2 YYNGEE. The CDR3 consists of 15 residues. Germline trimming cut 2 bases from V and 5 bases from J; bases unmatched to any gene: 6. CDR3: CASSVLSGGLDTQYF. CDR3 DNA sequence: TGTGCCAGCAGCGTGCTAAGCGGGGGGTTAGATACGCAGTATTTT.

J is TRBJ2-1 and V is TRBV6-6; TRBD2 matches 10 bases. This CDR3 is 16 amino acids long. Germline assignment: CDR1 MNHNY and CDR2 SVGAGI (reference sequence). Losses at the gene ends were 3 bases for V and 3 bases for J; bases not matched to a gene: 5. CDR3 nucleotide sequence: TGTGCCAGCAGTTATCAGCTAGCGGGGGTCTACAATGAGCAGTTCTTC. This encodes CASSYQLAGVYNEQFF.

This clone was observed a few times. The rearrangement links TRBV6-5 to TRBJ1-1; 8 bases map to TRBD1. Germline V lookup: CDR1 MNHEY, CDR2 SVGAGI. The ends lost 4 bases at V and 4 bases at J; junction bases unmatched: 5. CDR3 length equals 14 residues. In nucleotides, the CDR3 is TGTGCCAGCAGTTCCCTTACAGGGGGCACTGAAGCTTTCTTT. As protein: CASSSLTGGTEAFF.

The V call is TRBV7-9, the J call TRBJ2-7, with D possibly being TRBD2 (5 bases). CDR3 length: 15 amino acids. V lost 5 bases, J lost 6 bases, and 20 bases lay in between. Germline loops: CDR1 SEHNR, CDR2 FQNEAQ (reference sequence). CDR3: CASSLMAGPLPEQYF. The CDR3 coding sequence is TGTGCCAGCAGCCTCATGGCGGGTCCCTTACCCGAGCAGTACTTC.

V usage is TRBV7-7 and J usage is TRBJ2-3; perhaps TRBD1 as D (7 bases). Germline CDR1 reads SSHAT; CDR2 reads FNYEAQ (reference sequence). The CDR3 has 17 residues. The V end lost 5 bases, the J end lost 0 bases, and 18 bases lay between the germline ends. CDR3 region: CASSPGDRPPSTDTQYF. Written as DNA, the CDR3 is TGTGCCAGCAGCCCGGGGGACAGACCCCCTAGCACAGATACGCAGTATTTT.

A few counts support this clone. The chain carries TRBV6-5 and TRBJ2-1; the match to TRBD2 covers 11 bases. Germline V gives CDR1 MNHEY, CDR2 SVGAGI. This CDR3 region has 16 residues. J gave up 4 bases and V 4 bases, and 6 bases lay outside the gene matches. The CDR3 DNA follows: TGTGCCAGCAGTTCCGGACTAGCGGGTGATTACAATGAGCAGTTCTTC. Translating gives CASSSGLAGDYNEQFF.

The V and J genes are TRBV5-1 and TRBJ1-3; TRBD1 might be the D (5 bases). CDR3 length equals 16 residues. Trimming removed 0 bases from V and 3 bases from J, with 13 bases in between. Per the germline V gene, CDR1 is SGHRS and CDR2 is YFSETQ. The CDR3, as DNA: TGCGCCAGCAGCTTGGTCGGGGGGAATTTTGGAAACACCATATATTTT. Amino acids: CASSLVGGNFGNTIYF.